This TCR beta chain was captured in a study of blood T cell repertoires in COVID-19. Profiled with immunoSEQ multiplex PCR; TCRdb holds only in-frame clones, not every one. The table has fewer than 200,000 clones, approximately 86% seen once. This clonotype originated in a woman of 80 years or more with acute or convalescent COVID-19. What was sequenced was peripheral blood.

The CDR3 DNA follows: TGCAGCGTATTTTTTGCGGACAGGGAGAACTATGGCTACACCTTC. This sequence encodes CSVFFADRENYGYTF. This sequence joins TRBV29-1 and TRBJ1-2, with 8 nucleotides matching TRBD1. The ends lost 6 bases at V and 2 bases at J; junction bases unmatched: 11. There are 15 residues in the CDR3. Germline V lookup: CDR1 SQVTM, CDR2 ANQGSEA.